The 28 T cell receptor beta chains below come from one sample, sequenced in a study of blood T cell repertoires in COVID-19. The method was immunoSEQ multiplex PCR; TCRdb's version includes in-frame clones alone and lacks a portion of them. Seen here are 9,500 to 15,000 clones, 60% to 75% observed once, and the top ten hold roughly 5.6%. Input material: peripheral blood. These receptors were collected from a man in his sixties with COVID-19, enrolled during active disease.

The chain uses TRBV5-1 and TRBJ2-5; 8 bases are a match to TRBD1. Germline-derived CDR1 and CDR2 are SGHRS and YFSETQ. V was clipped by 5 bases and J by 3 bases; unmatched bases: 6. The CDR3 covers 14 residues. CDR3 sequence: CASSSGTGEETQYF. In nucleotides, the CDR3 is TGCGCCAGCAGTTCCGGGACAGGTGAAGAGACCCAGTACTTC.

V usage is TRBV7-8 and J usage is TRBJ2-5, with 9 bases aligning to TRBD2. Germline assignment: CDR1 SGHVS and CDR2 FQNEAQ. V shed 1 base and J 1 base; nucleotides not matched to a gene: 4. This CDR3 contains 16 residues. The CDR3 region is CASSLVSGGSQETQYF. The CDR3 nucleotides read TGTGCCAGCAGCTTAGTTAGCGGGGGAAGCCAAGAGACCCAGTACTTC.

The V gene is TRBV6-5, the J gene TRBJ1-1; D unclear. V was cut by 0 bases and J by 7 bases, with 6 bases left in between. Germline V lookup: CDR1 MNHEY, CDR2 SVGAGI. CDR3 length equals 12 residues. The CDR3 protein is CASSYSFGEAFF. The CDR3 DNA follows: TGTGCCAGCAGTTACTCGTTCGGTGAAGCTTTCTTT.

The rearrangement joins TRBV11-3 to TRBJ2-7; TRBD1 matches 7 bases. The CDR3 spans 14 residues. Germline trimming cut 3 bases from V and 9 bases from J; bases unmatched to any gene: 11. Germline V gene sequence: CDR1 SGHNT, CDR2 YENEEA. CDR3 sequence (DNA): TGTGCCAGCAGCTTGGGACAGTTCAACGTGGGGCAGTACGTC. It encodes CASSLGQFNVGQYV.

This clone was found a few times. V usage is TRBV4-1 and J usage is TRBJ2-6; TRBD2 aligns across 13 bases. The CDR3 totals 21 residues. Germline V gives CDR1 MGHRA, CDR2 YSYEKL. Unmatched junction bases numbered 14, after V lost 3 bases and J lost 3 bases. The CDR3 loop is CASSHPALLAGGPIGANVLTF. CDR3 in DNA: TGCGCCAGCAGCCACCCAGCCCTACTAGCGGGGGGGCCTATTGGGGCCAACGTCCTGACTTTC.

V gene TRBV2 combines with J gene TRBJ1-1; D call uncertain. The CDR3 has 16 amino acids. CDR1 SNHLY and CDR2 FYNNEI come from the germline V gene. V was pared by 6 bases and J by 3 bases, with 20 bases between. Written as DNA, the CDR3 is TGTGCCAGCAGCCCACTCCAGGTGATGCGGGACACTGAAGCTTTCTTT. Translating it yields CASSPLQVMRDTEAFF. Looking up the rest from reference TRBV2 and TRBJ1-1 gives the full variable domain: EPEVTQTPSHQVTQMGQEVILRCVPISNHLYFYWYRQILGQKVEFLVSFYNNEISEKSEIFDDQFSVERPDGSNFTLKIRSTKLEDSAMYFCASSPLQVMRDTEAFFGQGTRLTVV.

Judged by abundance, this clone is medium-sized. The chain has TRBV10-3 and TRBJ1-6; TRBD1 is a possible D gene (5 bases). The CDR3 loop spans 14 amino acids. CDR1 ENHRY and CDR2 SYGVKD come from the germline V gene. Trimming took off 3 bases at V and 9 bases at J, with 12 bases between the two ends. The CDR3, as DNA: TGTGCCATCAGTGAAGTGCAGGGCGGTTCACCCCTCCACTTT. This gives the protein CAISEVQGGSPLHF.

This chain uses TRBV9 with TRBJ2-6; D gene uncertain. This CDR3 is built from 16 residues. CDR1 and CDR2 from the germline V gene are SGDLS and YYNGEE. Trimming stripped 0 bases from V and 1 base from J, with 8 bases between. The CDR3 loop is CASSVGGGSGANVLTF. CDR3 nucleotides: TGTGCCAGCAGCGTAGGCGGTGGGTCTGGGGCCAACGTCCTGACTTTC.

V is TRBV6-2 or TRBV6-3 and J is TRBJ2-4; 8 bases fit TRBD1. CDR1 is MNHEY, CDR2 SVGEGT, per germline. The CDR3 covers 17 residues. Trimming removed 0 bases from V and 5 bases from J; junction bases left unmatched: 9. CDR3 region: CASSYSVFSQGENIQYF. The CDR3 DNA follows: TGTGCCAGCAGTTACTCGGTATTTTCACAGGGGGAAAACATTCAGTACTTC.

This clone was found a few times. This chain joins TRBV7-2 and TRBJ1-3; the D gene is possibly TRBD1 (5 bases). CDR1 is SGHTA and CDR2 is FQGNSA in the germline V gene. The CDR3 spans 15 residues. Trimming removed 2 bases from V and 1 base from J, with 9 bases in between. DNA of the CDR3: TGTGCCAGCAGCTTACACGGGGGGTCTGGAAACACCATATATTTT. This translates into CASSLHGGSGNTIYF.

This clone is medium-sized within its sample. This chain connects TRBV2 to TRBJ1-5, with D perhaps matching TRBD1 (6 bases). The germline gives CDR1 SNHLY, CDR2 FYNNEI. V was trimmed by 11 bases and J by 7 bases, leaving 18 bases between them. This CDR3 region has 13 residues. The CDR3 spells CAFTDSGDQPQHF. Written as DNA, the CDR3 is TGTGCCTTTACGGACAGCGGGGACCAGCCCCAGCATTTT.

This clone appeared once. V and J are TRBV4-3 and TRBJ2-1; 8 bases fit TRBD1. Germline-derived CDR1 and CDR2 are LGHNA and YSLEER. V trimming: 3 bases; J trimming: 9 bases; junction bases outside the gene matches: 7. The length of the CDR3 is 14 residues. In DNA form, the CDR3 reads TGCGCCAGCAGCCATGGACAGGGAGCGGGTGAGCAGTTCTTC. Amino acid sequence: CASSHGQGAGEQFF.

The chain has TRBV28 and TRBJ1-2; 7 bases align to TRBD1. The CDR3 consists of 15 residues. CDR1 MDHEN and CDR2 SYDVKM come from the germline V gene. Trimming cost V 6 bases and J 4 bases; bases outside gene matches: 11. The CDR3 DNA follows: TGTGCCAGCAGGTATGCCTCGACAGGGACCTATGGCTACACCTTC. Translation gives CASRYASTGTYGYTF.

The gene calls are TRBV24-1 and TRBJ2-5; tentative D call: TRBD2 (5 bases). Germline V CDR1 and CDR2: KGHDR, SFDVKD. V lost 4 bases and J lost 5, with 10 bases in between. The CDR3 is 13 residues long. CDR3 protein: CATSDGELETQYF. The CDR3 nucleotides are TGTGCCACCAGTGACGGGGAGCTGGAGACCCAGTACTTC.

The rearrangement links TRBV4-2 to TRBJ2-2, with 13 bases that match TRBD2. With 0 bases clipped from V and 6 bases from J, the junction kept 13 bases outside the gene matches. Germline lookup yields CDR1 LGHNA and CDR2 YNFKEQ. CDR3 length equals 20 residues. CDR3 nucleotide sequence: TGTGCCAGCAGCCAAGACACTAGCGGGGGGGCCGAGTGGTCCGCCGGGGAGCTGTTTTTT. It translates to CASSQDTSGGAEWSAGELFF.

The CDR3 is CAWSGGGLTEAFF. The DNA of the CDR3 is TGTGCCTGGAGTGGCGGGGGTCTCACTGAAGCTTTCTTT. The V gene is TRBV30, the J gene TRBJ1-1, with D perhaps matching TRBD1 (5 bases). CDR3 length: 13 amino acids. Per the germline V gene, CDR1 is GTSNPN and CDR2 is SVGIG (reference sequence). The germline V and J ends were trimmed by 1 base and 4 bases, with 10 bases remaining between them.

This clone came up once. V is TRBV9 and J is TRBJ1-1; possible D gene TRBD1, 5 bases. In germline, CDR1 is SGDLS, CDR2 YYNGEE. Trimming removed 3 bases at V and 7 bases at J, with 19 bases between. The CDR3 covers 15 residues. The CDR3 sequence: CASSGISRGGVEAFF. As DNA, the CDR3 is TGTGCCAGCAGCGGAATCTCTAGGGGTGGAGTTGAAGCTTTCTTT. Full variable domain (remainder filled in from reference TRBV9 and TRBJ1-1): DSGVTQTPKHLITATGQRVTLRCSPRSGDLSVYWYQQSLDQGLQFLIQYYNGEERAKGNILERFSAQQFPDLHSELNLSSLELGDSALYFCASSGISRGGVEAFFGQGTRLTVV.

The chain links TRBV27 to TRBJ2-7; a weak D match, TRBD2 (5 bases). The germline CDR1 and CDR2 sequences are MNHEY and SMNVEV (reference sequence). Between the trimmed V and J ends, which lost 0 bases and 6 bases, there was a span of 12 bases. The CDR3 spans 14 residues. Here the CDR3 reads CASSLSTGEGEQYV. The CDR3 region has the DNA TGTGCCAGCAGTTTATCAACCGGGGAAGGCGAGCAGTACGTC.

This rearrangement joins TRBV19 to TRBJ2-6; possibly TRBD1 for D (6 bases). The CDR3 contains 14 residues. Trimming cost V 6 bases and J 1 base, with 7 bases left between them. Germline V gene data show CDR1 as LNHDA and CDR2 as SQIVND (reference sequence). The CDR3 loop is CASRQGSGANVLTF. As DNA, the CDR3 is TGTGCCAGTAGGCAGGGGTCTGGGGCCAACGTCCTGACTTTC. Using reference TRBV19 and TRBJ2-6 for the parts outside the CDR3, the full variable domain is DGGITQSPKYLFRKEGQNVTLSCEQNLNHDAMYWYRQDPGQGLRLIYYSQIVNDFQKGDIAEGYSVSREKKESFPLTVTSAQKNPTAFYLCASRQGSGANVLTFGAGSRLTVL.

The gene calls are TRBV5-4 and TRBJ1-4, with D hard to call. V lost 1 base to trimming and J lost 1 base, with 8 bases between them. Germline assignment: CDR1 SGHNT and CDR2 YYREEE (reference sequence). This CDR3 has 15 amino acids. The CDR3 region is CASSLYRGTNEKLFF. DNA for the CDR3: TGTGCCAGCAGCTTGTACCGGGGAACTAATGAAAAACTGTTTTTT.

The CDR3 DNA follows: TGCAGTGCTAGTGCGGGACTATCTTTTGTAGAGACCCAGTACTTC. Amino acid sequence: CSASAGLSFVETQYF. The chain couples TRBV20-1 to TRBJ2-5, with 7 bases matching TRBD2. This CDR3 is built from 15 residues. The V and J ends lost 3 bases and 4 bases, in that order; junction bases with no gene match: 11. Germline V lookup: CDR1 DFQATT, CDR2 SNEGSKA (reference sequence).

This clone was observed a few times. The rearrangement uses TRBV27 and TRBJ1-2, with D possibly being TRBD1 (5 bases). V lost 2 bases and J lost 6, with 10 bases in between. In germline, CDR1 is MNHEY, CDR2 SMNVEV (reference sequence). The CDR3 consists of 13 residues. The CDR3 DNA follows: TGTGCCAGCAGTTTAGTCGCAGGGAATGGCTACACCTTC. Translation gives CASSLVAGNGYTF.

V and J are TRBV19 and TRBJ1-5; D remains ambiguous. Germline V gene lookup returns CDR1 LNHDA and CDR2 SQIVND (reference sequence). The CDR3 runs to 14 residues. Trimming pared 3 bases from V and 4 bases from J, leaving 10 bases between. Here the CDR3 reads CASSIRDSNQPQHF. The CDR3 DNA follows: TGTGCCAGTAGTATTCGGGATAGTAATCAGCCCCAGCATTTT.

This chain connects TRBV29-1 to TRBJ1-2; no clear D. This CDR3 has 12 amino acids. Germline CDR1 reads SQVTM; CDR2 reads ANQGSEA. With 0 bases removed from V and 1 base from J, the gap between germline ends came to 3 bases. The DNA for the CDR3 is TGCAGCGTTGAAGATCGTAACTATGGCTACACCTTC. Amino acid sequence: CSVEDRNYGYTF.

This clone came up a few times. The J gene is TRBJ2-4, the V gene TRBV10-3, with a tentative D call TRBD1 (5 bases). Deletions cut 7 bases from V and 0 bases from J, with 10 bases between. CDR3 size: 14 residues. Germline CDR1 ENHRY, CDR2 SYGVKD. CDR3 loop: CAIKTDLAKNIQYF. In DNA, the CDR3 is TGTGCCATCAAGACAGACTTAGCCAAAAACATTCAGTACTTC.

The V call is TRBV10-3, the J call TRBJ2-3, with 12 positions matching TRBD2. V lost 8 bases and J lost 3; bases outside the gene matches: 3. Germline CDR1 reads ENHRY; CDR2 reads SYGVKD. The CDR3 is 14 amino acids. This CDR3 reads CAIRTSGMTDTQYF. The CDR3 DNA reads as TGTGCCATCCGGACTAGCGGGATGACAGATACGCAGTATTTT.

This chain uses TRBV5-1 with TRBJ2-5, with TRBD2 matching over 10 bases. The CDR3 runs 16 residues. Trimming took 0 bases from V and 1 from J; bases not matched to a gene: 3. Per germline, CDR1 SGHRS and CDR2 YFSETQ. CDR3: CASSLVIAGGQETQYF. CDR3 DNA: TGCGCCAGCAGCTTGGTGATAGCGGGGGGCCAAGAGACCCAGTACTTC.

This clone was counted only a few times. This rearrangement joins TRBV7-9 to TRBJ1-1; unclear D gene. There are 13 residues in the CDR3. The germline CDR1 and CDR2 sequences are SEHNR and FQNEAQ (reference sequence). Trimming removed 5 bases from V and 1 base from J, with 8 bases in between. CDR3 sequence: CASSIDWNTEAFF. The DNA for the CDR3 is TGTGCCAGCAGCATAGACTGGAACACTGAAGCTTTCTTT.